The 20 T cell receptor beta chains presented below share a single source sample, sequenced in a study of OX40 agonist ivuxolimab in advanced cancers. Assay: immunoSEQ multiplex PCR; the TCRdb copy retains only in-frame clones and omits some. Among more than 50,000 clones listed, roughly 86% were seen once. Source: CD4+ or CD8+ T cells sorted from blood, taken in a trial of the OX40 agonist ivuxolimab. The receptors were gathered from an adult with an advanced solid tumor such as melanoma, head and neck, liver or kidney cancer.

V gene TRBV4-2 combines with J gene TRBJ2-2, with D perhaps matching TRBD1 (6 bases). V was clipped by 4 bases and J by 5 bases, with 17 bases between them. CDR1 is LGHNA, CDR2 YNFKEQ, per germline. The CDR3 is 16 residues long. Here the CDR3 DNA reads TGTGCCAGCAGCCGGTCCGGACAGAGTTCGACCGGGGAGCTGTTTTTT. Its translation is CASSRSGQSSTGELFF.

This clone was seen once. This chain links TRBV5-4 with TRBJ2-1; 9 nucleotides match TRBD2. Germline V gene lookup returns CDR1 SGHNT and CDR2 YYREEE (reference sequence). V dropped 0 bases and J dropped 7; count of bases not matched to a gene: 5. The CDR3 loop spans 15 amino acids. CDR3 sequence (DNA): TGTGCCAGCAGCTTGGCTAGCGGGATAAGGAATGAGCAGTTCTTC. This encodes CASSLASGIRNEQFF.

Concerning this clone itself: The DNA is omitted, as the CDR3 cannot be located on it reliably, and the CDR3 follows TCRdb's listing. J is TRBJ2-7 and V is TRBV2; the table's D call, TRBD2, was not checked against the DNA. Inclusive of both ends, the CDR3 amounts to 13 amino acids. Germline V gene sequence: CDR1 SNHLY, CDR2 FYNNEI. CDR3 in amino acids: CASESVSLYEQYF.

The chain carries TRBV19 and TRBJ2-5, with a tentative D call TRBD1 (5 bases). CDR3 length: 14 amino acids. Trimming removed 3 bases at V and 4 bases at J, with 12 bases between. Germline V gene lookup returns CDR1 LNHDA and CDR2 SQIVND (reference sequence). CDR3 DNA: TGTGCCAGTAGTATGATCAGGGTCCCAGAGACCCAGTACTTC. Amino acids: CASSMIRVPETQYF.

The chain carries TRBV27 and TRBJ1-2, with TRBD1 as a possible D gene (5 bases). CDR3 length: 18 amino acids. The germline gives CDR1 MNHEY, CDR2 SMNVEV (reference sequence). V was trimmed by 4 bases and J by 4 bases, leaving 25 bases between them. CDR3 region: CASSYRSGSGGSGYGYTF. The CDR3 coding sequence is TGTGCCAGCAGTTATAGGTCAGGGTCCGGGGGAAGTGGCTATGGCTACACCTTC.

The J gene is TRBJ2-1, the V gene TRBV27, with D possibly matching TRBD2 (7 bases). The CDR3 totals 16 residues. Trimming left V 7 bases short and J 3 bases short, with 19 bases between. Germline CDR1 is MNHEY and CDR2 is SMNVEV (reference sequence). This CDR3 is CASMGGPDPHYNEQFF. DNA of the CDR3: TGTGCCAGCATGGGGGGGCCTGATCCCCACTACAATGAGCAGTTCTTC.

This clone was detected a few times. The V and J genes are TRBV4-1 and TRBJ2-2; D not resolved. The V gene lost 5 bases and the J gene lost 4 bases, with 5 bases spanning the gap. Germline CDR1 MGHRA, CDR2 YSYEKL. This CDR3 has 12 residues. CDR3 loop: CASSRATGELFF. CDR3 sequence (DNA): TGCGCCAGCAGCAGGGCCACCGGGGAGCTGTTTTTT.

V usage is TRBV30 and J usage is TRBJ2-3, with 8 bases fitting TRBD1. J lost 3 bases, V lost 1 base, and 3 bases had no gene match. The germline gives CDR1 GTSNPN, CDR2 SVGIG (reference sequence). CDR3 length: 14 amino acids. As DNA, the CDR3 is TGTGCCTGGAGTGGGGGACAGGTTACAGATACGCAGTATTTT. It specifies CAWSGGQVTDTQYF.

This clone has just one count. The chain carries TRBV7-2 and TRBJ1-2; the D is unclear. Germline V gene lookup returns CDR1 SGHTA and CDR2 FQGNSA. CDR3 length equals 11 residues. V dropped 1 base and J dropped 12 bases, with 9 bases sitting between them. The CDR3 DNA reads TGTGCCAGCAGCTTAGTCGGCCAGCACACCTTC. Its protein product is CASSLVGQHTF.

This rearrangement joins TRBV5-1 to TRBJ2-2; D call uncertain. With 4 bases removed from V and 0 bases from J, the gap between germline ends came to 13 bases. CDR1 is SGHRS, CDR2 YFSETQ, per germline. This CDR3 is 16 amino acids long. The CDR3 bases are TGCGCCAGCAGCGCGCTCGGCGGAACGAACACCGGGGAGCTGTTTTTT. Protein: CASSALGGTNTGELFF.

The chain combines TRBV4-3 with TRBJ2-3; TRBD2 matches 13 bases. This CDR3 is 17 amino acids long. Germline V gene data show CDR1 as LGHNA and CDR2 as YSLEER. V dropped 0 bases and J dropped 5; count of bases not matched to a gene: 5. CDR3 DNA: TGCGCCAGCAGCCAAGATCCGACTAGCGGGGGGAAAGATACGCAGTATTTT. Its translation is CASSQDPTSGGKDTQYF.

The chain uses TRBV18 and TRBJ2-4; D is uncertain. Germline lookup yields CDR1 KGHSH and CDR2 LQKENI. The length of the CDR3 is 15 residues. Between the trimmed V and J ends, which lost 1 base and 1 base, there was a span of 8 bases. The CDR3 region is CASSPRDAAKNIQYF. The CDR3 bases are TGTGCCAGCTCACCACGAGATGCGGCCAAAAACATTCAGTACTTC.

For the CDR3, the DNA is TGCAGCACAGATACGCAGTATTTT. Protein sequence: CSTDTQYF. The chain carries TRBV29-1 and TRBJ2-3; D gene ambiguous. Between the trimmed V and J ends, which lost 8 bases and 3 bases, there was a span of 0 bases. CDR3 size: 8 residues. Germline lookup yields CDR1 SQVTM and CDR2 ANQGSEA.

The chain has TRBV11-3 and TRBJ1-2, with D hard to call. Trimming removed 2 bases at V and 7 bases at J, with 11 bases between. Germline V lookup: CDR1 SGHNT, CDR2 YENEEA. There are 13 residues in the CDR3. Written as DNA, the CDR3 is TGTGCCAGCAGCTTAACCGCAGGAATTGGCTACACCTTC. The encoded protein is CASSLTAGIGYTF.

The chain carries TRBV19 and TRBJ2-7, with D possibly matching TRBD1 (6 bases). Germline CDR1 and CDR2: LNHDA and SQIVND (reference sequence). The CDR3 is 13 residues long. Trimming removed 5 bases from V and 3 bases from J, with 11 bases in between. This CDR3 reads CASSRGQIYEQYF. In nucleotides, the CDR3 is TGTGCCAGTAGTCGGGGACAAATCTACGAGCAGTACTTC.

This clone was seen once. This chain connects TRBV28 to TRBJ1-1; D gene unclear. V was pared by 7 bases and J by 1 base, with 16 bases between. There are 15 residues in the CDR3. The germline V gene encodes CDR1 MDHEN and CDR2 SYDVKM. The CDR3 protein is CASTSSQDPNTEAFF. CDR3 coding DNA: TGTGCCAGCACCTCCTCGCAGGATCCGAACACTGAAGCTTTCTTT.

The chain employs TRBV10-1 and TRBJ2-3; the D gene is possibly TRBD1 (5 bases). The V gene's germline CDR1 is WNHNN and CDR2 SYGVQD (reference sequence). The V end lost 4 bases, the J end lost 0 bases, and 14 bases lay between the germline ends. CDR3 length equals 16 residues. This CDR3 is CASSGSGWSSTDTQYF. CDR3 sequence (DNA): TGCGCCAGCAGTGGATCAGGGTGGTCTAGCACAGATACGCAGTATTTT.

About this clone: Germline is not matched at one junction end, which may reflect a read error. The chain joins TRBV6-5 to TRBJ2-3; a possible D gene is TRBD1 (6 bases). Germline V gene lookup returns CDR1 MNHEY and CDR2 SVGAGI. This CDR3 spans 13 amino acids. The CDR3 coding sequence is TGTGCCAGCACTTACAGGGCCACAGATACGCAGTATTTT. Encoded protein: CASTYRATDTQYF.

The chain is built from TRBV25-1 and TRBJ2-7; D is possibly TRBD1 or TRBD2 (6 bases each). There are 11 residues in the CDR3. V dropped 11 bases and J dropped 4 bases, with 12 bases sitting between them. Germline V gene data show CDR1 as MGHDK and CDR2 as SYGVNS. The CDR3 region is CAGGTPYEQYF. In DNA, the CDR3 is TGTGCCGGCGGGACACCATACGAGCAGTACTTC.

V gene TRBV30 combines with J gene TRBJ1-3; TRBD1 might be the D (6 bases). The germline CDR1 and CDR2 sequences are GTSNPN and SVGIG (reference sequence). The CDR3 spans 14 residues. V gave up 0 bases and J gave up 3 bases, with 9 bases separating them. CDR3 loop: CAWSVGGGGNTIYF. DNA for the CDR3: TGTGCCTGGAGTGTAGGAGGGGGTGGAAACACCATATATTTT.